This T cell receptor (beta chain) was observed in a study of graft-versus-host responses after intestinal transplantation. In the study overall: Every one of the recipients received anti-thymocyte globulin induction and afterwards took tacrolimus and steroids for around 3 years.

The starting material, graft tissue, was processed to release intraepithelial and lamina propria lymphocytes. Here immunoSEQ multiplex PCR was the method, and the copy in TCRdb shows in-frame clones only, minus some. Here the sample spans about 60,000 clones, about nine tenths being singletons. From germline, CDR1 is MDHEN and CDR2 SYDVKM. Trimming pared 3 bases from V and 1 base from J, leaving 10 bases between. The CDR3 has 15 amino acids. The source is a human patient who received an intestinal transplant, so some T cells may come from the graft donor. The starting material was ileum tissue, obtained more than 350 days after transplant. The chain joins TRBV28 to TRBJ2-4, with D maybe TRBD2 (6 bases). In nucleotides, the CDR3 is TGTGCCAGCAGTTTTCCGGGGAGGGCCAAAAACATTCAGTACTTC. Translated: CASSFPGRAKNIQYF.